The 14 T cell receptor beta chains given below trace back to one sample, sequenced in a study of a mutant IDH1 vaccine in newly diagnosed glioma. For these TCRs, the target antigens are not known. This table comes from immunoSEQ multiplex PCR, and its TCRdb copy is limited to in-frame clones, with some not included. There are approximately 64,000 clones in the sample; about 88% occur only once, and about 9.4% lies in the top ten. Time point defined: week 11, during vaccination. A 20-mer mutant IDH1 peptide at 300 ug was injected subcutaneously with topical imiquimod. The sample here was PBMCs, taken from a glioma patient whose treatment included an IDH1 peptide vaccine. Receptors originate from a woman aged 45-65 years with glioma.

The chain couples TRBV6-5 to TRBJ1-1; D unresolved. The CDR3 is 13 residues long. V lost 7 bases to trimming and J lost 5 bases, with 14 bases between them. Germline assignment: CDR1 MNHEY and CDR2 SVGAGI. In DNA, the CDR3 is TGTGCCAGCACCAAGCGGGGTCAGACTGAAGCTTTCTTT. It encodes CASTKRGQTEAFF.

This clone was seen once. V gene TRBV9 combines with J gene TRBJ1-4, with D perhaps TRBD1 (5 bases). V was trimmed by 3 bases and J by 5 bases, leaving 14 bases between them. CDR1 and CDR2 from the germline V gene are SGDLS and YYNGEE. This CDR3 spans 15 amino acids. The CDR3 sequence: CASSEGPSRNEKLFF. CDR3 nucleotide sequence: TGTGCCAGCAGCGAGGGGCCGAGCCGAAATGAAAAACTGTTTTTT.

This sequence joins TRBV25-1 and TRBJ2-3, with 8 bases lining up with TRBD1. Germline lookup yields CDR1 MGHDK and CDR2 SYGVNS. The CDR3 has 15 amino acids. J gave up 3 bases and V 2 bases, and 4 bases lay outside the gene matches. The CDR3 is CASSEPRQGTDTQYF. The CDR3 DNA follows: TGTGCCAGCAGTGAACCCCGACAGGGGACAGATACGCAGTATTTT.

The CDR3: CASSQEKLPSGANVLTF. CDR3 in DNA: TGTGCCAGCAGCCAAGAAAAACTGCCCTCTGGGGCCAACGTCCTGACTTTC. The rearrangement uses TRBV4-2 and TRBJ2-6; D not resolved. Germline V CDR1 and CDR2: LGHNA, YNFKEQ. V was shortened by 0 bases and J by 0 bases, with 9 bases between the two germline ends. The CDR3 runs 17 residues.

The chain combines TRBV14 with TRBJ1-2; D might be TRBD1 (6 bases). The CDR3 runs to 14 residues. Trimming cost V 2 bases and J 8 bases, with 15 bases left between them. Germline CDR1 reads SGHDN; CDR2 reads FVKESK. The chain's CDR3 is CASSQLQGGWGYTF. DNA of the CDR3: TGTGCCAGCAGCCAACTACAGGGTGGTTGGGGCTACACCTTC.

The J gene is TRBJ1-6, the V gene TRBV7-7, with D unresolved. Trimming pared 1 base from V and 7 bases from J, leaving 8 bases between. CDR3 length: 14 amino acids. Germline V lookup: CDR1 SSHAT, CDR2 FNYEAQ (reference sequence). The CDR3 loop reads CASSLGAHNSPLHF. CDR3 nucleotide sequence: TGTGCCAGCAGCTTAGGAGCGCACAATTCACCCCTCCACTTT.

The rearrangement uses TRBV19 and TRBJ1-5, with 7 positions matching TRBD1. V trimming: 4 bases; J trimming: 7 bases; junction bases outside the gene matches: 10. Per germline, CDR1 LNHDA and CDR2 SQIVND (reference sequence). The CDR3 runs to 15 residues. CDR3 sequence (DNA): TGTGCCAGTAGTACTAACAGACAGGGTAGCCAGCCCCAGCATTTT. This translates into CASSTNRQGSQPQHF. The full variable domain, in which reference TRBV19 and TRBJ1-5 provide the parts outside the CDR3, is DGGITQSPKYLFRKEGQNVTLSCEQNLNHDAMYWYRQDPGQGLRLIYYSQIVNDFQKGDIAEGYSVSREKKESFPLTVTSAQKNPTAFYLCASSTNRQGSQPQHFGDGTRLSIL.

This rearrangement joins TRBV19 to TRBJ1-1; D unresolved. This CDR3 has 15 amino acids. CDR1 is LNHDA, CDR2 SQIVND, per germline (reference sequence). V dropped 8 bases and J dropped 5 bases, with 21 bases sitting between them. The CDR3 DNA is TGTGCCAGTTCCCTTTTGGGGATCGGACGGACTGAAGCTTTCTTT. Translating gives CASSLLGIGRTEAFF.

The chain has TRBV11-3 and TRBJ1-1; possibly TRBD1 for D (5 bases). Trimming removed 0 bases at V and 11 bases at J, with 10 bases between. Germline V gives CDR1 SGHNT, CDR2 YENEEA. The CDR3 has 12 amino acids. The CDR3 sequence: CASSLDRRDAFF. The CDR3 bases are TGTGCCAGCAGCTTAGACCGCAGGGATGCTTTCTTT.

This clone has only one observation. The chain couples TRBV7-3 to TRBJ2-3; 7 bases line up with TRBD1. The germline V gene encodes CDR1 SGHTA and CDR2 FQGTGA. The CDR3 runs 14 residues. Trimming at V came to 6 bases and at J to 4 bases, leaving 7 bases not matched to a gene. DNA of the CDR3: TGTGCCAGCAGTCGAGGACAGGTATCAGATACGCAGTATTTT. Translated: CASSRGQVSDTQYF. The whole variable domain, filled in from reference TRBV7-3 and TRBJ2-3, reads GAGVSQTPSNKVTEKGKYVELRCDPISGHTALYWYRQSLGQGPEFLIYFQGTGAADDSGLPNDRFFAVRPEGSVSTLKIQRTERGDSAVYLCASSRGQVSDTQYFGPGTRLTVL.

The chain combines TRBV7-2 with TRBJ1-4; the match to TRBD1 covers 7 bases. The CDR3 runs 16 residues. The V segment lost 5 bases and the J segment 5 bases; nucleotides outside the gene matches: 11. Germline V lookup: CDR1 SGHTA, CDR2 FQGNSA. CDR3 in amino acids: CASSLQLKGANEKLFF. CDR3 coding DNA: TGTGCCAGCAGCCTTCAGTTGAAGGGGGCGAATGAAAAACTGTTTTTT. Full variable domain (rest looked up from reference TRBV7-2 and TRBJ1-4): GAGVSQSPSNKVTEKGKDVELRCDPISGHTALYWYRQSLGQGLEFLIYFQGNSAPDKSGLPSDRFSAERTGGSVSTLTIQRTQQEDSAVYLCASSLQLKGANEKLFFGSGTQLSVL.

The chain employs TRBV7-2 and TRBJ1-1; possibly TRBD1 for D (6 bases). The germline V gene has CDR1 SGHTA and CDR2 FQGNSA. V gave up 5 bases and J gave up 1 base, with 11 bases separating them. This CDR3 contains 14 residues. The CDR3 is CASSLTDRNTEAFF. DNA of the CDR3: TGTGCCAGCAGCCTCACGGACAGGAACACTGAAGCTTTCTTT.

The genes are TRBV30 and TRBJ1-3; possibly TRBD1 for D (6 bases). Germline CDR1 is GTSNPN and CDR2 is SVGIG (reference sequence). The CDR3 length is 16 residues. Between the trimmed V and J ends, which lost 0 bases and 0 bases, there was a span of 12 bases. In DNA, the CDR3 is TGTGCCTGGAGTGTACTAGGGACAAACTCTGGAAACACCATATATTTT. This gives the protein CAWSVLGTNSGNTIYF.

The chain couples TRBV29-1 to TRBJ1-4; 8 nucleotides line up with TRBD1. This CDR3 has 13 amino acids. The V segment lost 5 bases and the J segment 8 bases; nucleotides outside the gene matches: 7. Germline-derived CDR1 and CDR2 are SQVTM and ANQGSEA. CDR3 in DNA: TGCAGCGTTCTGGGCAGGGGGCGAGAAAAACTGTTTTTT. Translation gives CSVLGRGREKLFF.